This entry lists 8 T cell receptor beta chains sequenced from one sample in a study of beta chain features in type 1 diabetes. Study conclusions and caveats: Moderately but significantly shorter TCRB CDR3s were found in Type 1 diabetes patients in all four CD4+ subsets.

Expressed TCRB transcripts got sequenced, as all isolated RNA was reverse transcribed. Only in-frame clones appear in the TCRdb table, and some are missing; sequencing was by immunoSEQ multiplex PCR. The data show roughly 730,000 clones, 13% seen once. These receptors have no identified antigens. Sequencing was performed on naive CD4+ T cells from blood. The receptors were gathered from a man in his late teens or twenties with type 1 diabetes.

This clone was counted a few times. J is TRBJ2-7 and V is TRBV14; D is unresolved. Germline CDR1 SGHDN, CDR2 FVKESK. Deletions cut 2 bases from V and 5 bases from J, with 7 bases between. The CDR3 covers 12 residues. In nucleotides, the CDR3 is TGTGCCAGCAGCCAAACCCAAAACGAGCAGTACTTC. Its translation: CASSQTQNEQYF.

The chain joins TRBV18 to TRBJ2-7; no clear D. Trimming removed 3 bases from V and 0 bases from J, with 12 bases in between. This CDR3 has 15 residues. CDR1 and CDR2 from the germline V gene are KGHSH and LQKENI. Here the CDR3 DNA reads TGTGCCAGCTCACCGACCGTCGCCACCTCCTACGAGCAGTACTTC. Translation: CASSPTVATSYEQYF.

This clone was observed a handful of times. The chain recombines TRBV5-1 with TRBJ2-2, with no clear D. This CDR3 contains 12 residues. Trimming pared 4 bases from V and 3 bases from J, leaving 4 bases between. Germline CDR1 and CDR2: SGHRS and YFSETQ. The CDR3, as DNA: TGCGCCAGCAGCCAGCACACCGGGGAGCTGTTTTTT. Residues: CASSQHTGELFF.

The V gene is TRBV6-1, the J gene TRBJ2-7, with D hard to call. V lost 5 bases to trimming and J lost 3 bases, with 17 bases between them. The CDR3 contains 15 residues. The germline CDR1 and CDR2 sequences are MNHNS and SASEGT. The CDR3 nucleotides are TGTGCCAGCAGTTTTGACCCAACAGAGATCTACGAGCAGTACTTC. Its protein is CASSFDPTEIYEQYF.

This clone occurred a few times. This chain links TRBV19 with TRBJ1-1; TRBD1 matches 9 bases. The CDR3 has 15 amino acids. Germline V gene data show CDR1 as LNHDA and CDR2 as SQIVND (reference sequence). Unmatched junction bases numbered 4, after V lost 5 bases and J lost 0 bases. The CDR3 DNA follows: TGTGCCAGTAGTTGGGACAGGGAAATGAACACTGAAGCTTTCTTT. This encodes CASSWDREMNTEAFF.

For this clone: One end of the junction varies from germline; a read error may be responsible. The chain combines TRBV7-7 with TRBJ2-1, with TRBD1 matching 7 bases. From germline, CDR1 is SSHAT and CDR2 FNYEAQ (reference sequence). This CDR3 has 15 residues. CDR3 sequence reads: CASSSGTASPGEQFF. The CDR3 DNA is TGTGCTAGCAGCTCCGGGACAGCCTCCCCCGGTGAGCAGTTCTTC.

The chain recombines TRBV19 with TRBJ1-2, with TRBD1 as a possible D gene (6 bases). Germline V gene lookup returns CDR1 LNHDA and CDR2 SQIVND (reference sequence). The CDR3 is 16 residues long. Trimming pared 3 bases from V and 0 bases from J, leaving 14 bases between. CDR3 DNA: TGTGCCAGTAGTATCTGGGGGGCTCTAGCTAACTATGGCTACACCTTC. Translating it yields CASSIWGALANYGYTF.

This clone was detected only a few times. This rearrangement joins TRBV11-2 to TRBJ2-3; no definite D call. This CDR3 is built from 15 residues. Looked up from germline, CDR1 is SGHAT and CDR2 is FQNNGV. The germline V and J ends were trimmed by 4 bases and 0 bases, with 11 bases remaining between them. This chain's CDR3 is CASSWVEPSTDTQYF. The CDR3 region has the DNA TGTGCCAGCAGCTGGGTTGAGCCGAGCACAGATACGCAGTATTTT.